This T cell receptor beta chain was documented in a study of blood T cell repertoires in COVID-19. This CDR3 is 15 amino acids long. Germline lookup yields CDR1 KGHDR and CDR2 SFDVKD. With 3 bases clipped from V and 7 bases from J, the junction kept 8 bases outside the gene matches. Data came from immunoSEQ multiplex PCR; TCRdb stores just in-frame clones and leaves some out. The sample includes 40,000 to 55,000 clones, over 70% seen only once; the top ten take roughly 19%. V is TRBV24-1 and J is TRBJ1-5; 7 bases are shared with TRBD1. This clonotype originated in a man aged 65 to 79 with acute or convalescent COVID-19. Sequencing used peripheral blood. For the CDR3, the DNA is TGTGCCACCAGTGATCCTCGACAGGGTGGGCAGCCCCAGCATTTT. The encoded protein is CATSDPRQGGQPQHF.